These T cell receptor beta chains were read from a single sample in a study of blood T cell repertoires in COVID-19. Using immunoSEQ multiplex PCR, the repertoire was profiled, and TCRdb retains in-frame clones only, with some absent. Of some 150,000 clones listed, 75% to 85% are singletons. Sequences were obtained from peripheral blood. The receptors derive from a man aged 55 to 69 with acute or convalescent COVID-19. CDR3s include the opening cysteine and the closing phenylalanine or tryptophan. Fields, in order: V gene, D gene, J gene, clone size, CDR3 protein, CDR3 DNA. D genes are given only for firm matches. Where a row states a size, it is once, few, many or the class of an expanded clone; other rows omit it.

V: TRBV6-5
D: NA
J: TRBJ2-7
size: NA
CDR3: CASKEGTGPEQYF
DNA: TGTGCCAGCAAGGAGGGGACGGGCCCGGAGCAGTACTTC

V: TRBV19
D: NA
J: TRBJ1-1
size: NA
CDR3: CASGAKNAEAFF
DNA: TGTGCCAGTGGGGCGAAAAACGCTGAAGCTTTCTTT

V: TRBV5-1
D: TRBD2
J: TRBJ2-2
size: NA
CDR3: CASSLLLAGGKNTGELFF
DNA: TGCGCCAGCAGCTTGCTACTCGCGGGGGGGAAGAACACCGGGGAGCTGTTTTTT

V: TRBV19
D: TRBD1
J: TRBJ2-3
size: NA
CDR3: CASSIDYRAAGGARDTQYF
DNA: TGTGCCAGTAGTATAGATTACCGGGCAGCAGGGGGCGCGAGGGATACGCAGTATTTT

V: TRBV7-6
D: NA
J: TRBJ1-1
size: NA
CDR3: CASSPLLQGRGPEAFF
DNA: TGTGCCAGCAGCCCCCTTCTACAGGGTCGGGGACCTGAAGCTTTCTTT

V: TRBV5-6
D: NA
J: TRBJ2-5
size: NA
CDR3: CASSSVPTPQGTQYF
DNA: TGTGCCAGCAGCAGCGTGCCAACTCCCCAGGGGACCCAGTACTTC

V: TRBV6-5
D: NA
J: TRBJ2-5
size: NA
CDR3: CASSYGNRRETQYF
DNA: TGTGCCAGCAGTTACGGTAACAGGCGGGAGACCCAGTACTTC

V: TRBV2
D: TRBD2
J: TRBJ2-3
size: NA
CDR3: CASGLAGIATSTDTQYF
DNA: TGTGCCAGCGGACTAGCGGGAATTGCTACTAGCACAGATACGCAGTATTTT

V: TRBV6-5
D: TRBD2
J: TRBJ2-7
size: once
CDR3: CASTPSGGYEQYF
DNA: TGTGCCAGCACCCCCTCGGGGGGCTACGAGCAGTACTTC

V: TRBV2
D: NA
J: TRBJ1-1
size: few
CDR3: CASSPGQGNTEAFF
DNA: TGTGCCAGCAGCCCGGGCCAGGGGAACACTGAAGCTTTCTTT

V: TRBV12-5
D: TRBD1
J: TRBJ1-5
size: NA
CDR3: CASGGLQGPSNQPQHF
DNA: TGTGCTAGTGGTGGATTACAGGGGCCTAGCAATCAGCCCCAGCATTTT

V: TRBV5-4
D: NA
J: TRBJ1-2
size: NA
CDR3: CASSLGDRSSYGYTF
DNA: TGTGCCAGCAGCTTGGGCGACAGATCCTCCTATGGCTACACCTTC

V: TRBV7-7
D: TRBD2
J: TRBJ2-1
size: NA
CDR3: CASSPPGLARNEQFF
DNA: TGTGCTAGCAGCCCTCCGGGACTAGCAAGGAATGAGCAGTTCTTC

V: TRBV18
D: NA
J: TRBJ2-7
size: NA
CDR3: CASSPDSPSTEQYF
DNA: TGTGCCAGCTCACCGGACTCCCCCTCTACGGAGCAGTACTTC

V: TRBV5-4
D: NA
J: TRBJ2-1
size: NA
CDR3: CASSLRQVDGNEQFF
DNA: TGTGCCAGCAGCTTGAGGCAGGTTGACGGCAATGAGCAGTTCTTC

V: TRBV4-1
D: NA
J: TRBJ1-4
size: NA
CDR3: CASSQDGEVEEKLFF
DNA: TGCGCCAGCAGCCAAGATGGGGAGGTCGAGGAAAAACTGTTTTTT

V: TRBV18
D: NA
J: TRBJ1-5
size: NA
CDR3: CASSLTRRGSDSNQPQHF
DNA: TGTGCCAGCTCCCTAACCCGGCGGGGGTCGGATAGCAATCAGCCCCAGCATTTT

V: TRBV6-4
D: TRBD1
J: TRBJ1-1
size: once
CDR3: CASRQEQGSNTEAFF
DNA: TGTGCCAGCAGGCAAGAACAGGGGAGTAATACTGAAGCTTTCTTT

V: TRBV9
D: NA
J: TRBJ2-5
size: NA
CDR3: CASSVDAGKETQYF
DNA: TGTGCCAGCAGCGTAGATGCCGGGAAAGAGACCCAGTACTTC

V: TRBV11-2
D: NA
J: TRBJ2-1
size: NA
CDR3: CASSIQVYNEQFF
DNA: TGTGCCAGCAGCATACAAGTCTACAATGAGCAGTTCTTC

V: TRBV5-4
D: TRBD2
J: TRBJ2-1
size: once
CDR3: CASSRTGGARDNEQFF
DNA: TGTGCCAGCTCAAGGACGGGGGGGGCGAGGGACAATGAGCAGTTCTTC

V: TRBV11-2
D: NA
J: TRBJ2-4
size: once
CDR3: CASSPGPANIQYF
DNA: TGTGCCAGCAGCCCAGGCCCGGCGAACATTCAGTACTTC

V: TRBV5-1
D: TRBD1
J: TRBJ2-2
size: NA
CDR3: CASSSGGANTGELFF
DNA: TGCGCCAGCAGCTCAGGGGGCGCCAACACCGGGGAGCTGTTTTTT

V: TRBV3-1/TRBV3-2
D: TRBD1
J: TRBJ1-5
size: once
CDR3: CASSQGMRQGVSQPQHF
DNA: TGTGCCAGCAGCCAGGGGATGAGACAGGGGGTGAGTCAGCCCCAGCATTTT

V: TRBV5-6
D: NA
J: TRBJ1-6
size: NA
CDR3: CASSPGAHSYNSPLHF
DNA: TGTGCCAGCAGCCCTGGGGCACACTCCTATAATTCACCCCTCCACTTT

V: TRBV27
D: TRBD2
J: TRBJ2-2
size: NA
CDR3: CASSLGTSGNNPLGELFF
DNA: TGTGCCAGCAGTTTGGGGACTAGCGGGAATAATCCCCTCGGGGAGCTGTTTTTT

V: TRBV28
D: NA
J: TRBJ2-7
size: NA
CDR3: CASSNHRSSSYEQYF
DNA: TGTGCCAGCAGTAACCATCGATCGAGCTCCTACGAGCAGTACTTC

V: TRBV30
D: TRBD1
J: TRBJ1-1
size: NA
CDR3: CAWREQGAPSTEAFF
DNA: TGTGCCTGGAGGGAACAGGGGGCCCCTAGCACTGAAGCTTTCTTT

V: TRBV30
D: NA
J: TRBJ1-6
size: NA
CDR3: CARGEGAENSPLHF
DNA: TGTGCCCGGGGAGAGGGAGCCGAAAATTCACCCCTCCACTTT

V: TRBV5-6
D: TRBD1
J: TRBJ1-2
size: NA
CDR3: CASRQTGGYGYTF
DNA: TGTGCCAGCAGGCAGACAGGGGGGTATGGCTACACCTTC

V: TRBV5-4
D: TRBD2
J: TRBJ2-3
size: NA
CDR3: CASSSGTSGRARADTQYF
DNA: TGTGCCAGCAGTAGCGGGACTAGCGGGAGGGCCAGGGCAGATACGCAGTATTTT

V: TRBV5-4
D: NA
J: TRBJ1-4
size: NA
CDR3: CASSPSAGGNEKLFF
DNA: TGTGCCAGCAGTCCGTCGGCAGGAGGGAATGAAAAACTGTTTTTT

V: TRBV9
D: NA
J: TRBJ1-3
size: NA
CDR3: CASSVRDTPSGYSGNTIYF
DNA: TGTGCCAGCAGCGTCCGCGACACCCCCAGCGGGTACTCTGGAAACACCATATATTTT

V: TRBV12-3/TRBV12-4
D: NA
J: TRBJ1-2
size: few
CDR3: CASSFARTDGYTF
DNA: TGTGCCAGCAGTTTTGCCAGGACAGACGGCTACACCTTC

V: TRBV28
D: TRBD1
J: TRBJ1-3
size: NA
CDR3: CAIATGGAGNTIYF
DNA: TGTGCCATTGCCACAGGGGGCGCTGGAAACACCATATATTTT

V: TRBV18
D: NA
J: TRBJ1-1
size: NA
CDR3: CASSQGQGSEAFF
DNA: TGTGCCAGCTCACAGGGACAAGGCTCTGAAGCTTTCTTT

V: TRBV5-1
D: TRBD2
J: TRBJ2-5
size: NA
CDR3: CASYSTSGREETQYF
DNA: TGCGCCAGCTACTCGACTAGCGGGAGAGAAGAGACCCAGTACTTC

V: TRBV29-1
D: NA
J: TRBJ1-2
size: NA
CDR3: CSVDSLGSGYTF
DNA: TGCAGCGTTGATTCATTAGGGAGCGGCTACACCTTC

V: TRBV12-3/TRBV12-4
D: TRBD1
J: TRBJ1-2
size: NA
CDR3: CASSARGVYGYTF
DNA: TGTGCCAGCAGCGCCAGGGGGGTCTATGGCTACACCTTC

V: TRBV5-4
D: NA
J: TRBJ1-2
size: NA
CDR3: CASTTRGRVLSYGYTF
DNA: TGTGCCAGCACCACCCGAGGGAGGGTCCTTTCGTATGGCTACACCTTC

V: TRBV7-8
D: NA
J: TRBJ1-5
size: once
CDR3: CASSLDLNQPQHF
DNA: TGTGCCAGCAGCTTAGATCTCAATCAGCCCCAGCATTTT

V: TRBV3-1/TRBV3-2
D: NA
J: TRBJ2-7
size: NA
CDR3: CASSDRTESYEQYF
DNA: TGTGCCAGCAGCGATAGGACAGAATCCTACGAGCAGTACTTC

V: TRBV28
D: NA
J: TRBJ1-5
size: NA
CDR3: CASSLGRVRSNQPQHF
DNA: TGTGCCAGCAGTTTGGGGAGGGTGCGTAGCAATCAGCCCCAGCATTTT

V: TRBV19
D: NA
J: TRBJ1-5
size: NA
CDR3: CASRSLSQPQHF
DNA: TGTGCCAGTAGGTCGCTTAGCCAGCCCCAGCATTTT

V: TRBV6-6
D: TRBD1
J: TRBJ2-7
size: NA
CDR3: CASNGQGTAYEQYF
DNA: TGTGCCAGCAATGGACAGGGGACTGCCTACGAGCAGTACTTC

V: TRBV5-6
D: NA
J: TRBJ2-3
size: NA
CDR3: CASSLGQKQYF
DNA: TGTGCCAGCAGCTTGGGGCAAAAGCAGTATTTT

V: TRBV6-2/TRBV6-3
D: NA
J: TRBJ2-7
size: NA
CDR3: CASSYSRQATYEQYF
DNA: TGTGCCAGCAGTTACTCCCGACAGGCGACGTACGAGCAGTACTTC

V: TRBV4-3
D: NA
J: TRBJ2-7
size: few
CDR3: CASSQELGERYEQYF
DNA: TGCGCCAGCAGCCAAGAACTAGGCGAGAGATACGAGCAGTACTTC

V: TRBV15
D: TRBD2
J: TRBJ2-1
size: NA
CDR3: CATSRDLSLAETLSYNEQFF
DNA: TGTGCCACCAGCAGAGATCTATCACTAGCGGAAACCCTTTCATACAATGAGCAGTTCTTC

V: TRBV6-6
D: NA
J: TRBJ1-2
size: once
CDR3: CASSYRANYGYTF
DNA: TGTGCCAGCAGTTACCGAGCTAACTATGGCTACACCTTC

V: TRBV10-3
D: NA
J: TRBJ2-3
size: NA
CDR3: CAISERGRTQYF
DNA: TGTGCCATCAGTGAGCGGGGTCGTACGCAGTATTTT